The rows below give T cell receptor beta chains drawn from one sample of a study of blood T cells in healthy people across ages. Using its own MiXCR run on the 5' RACE reads, TCRdb lists one record per CDR3 protein. This table has approximately 800,000 distinct CDR3 sequences, approximately 55% appearing once. The sample taken for sequencing was blood. The receptors derive from a man at least 80 years old in good health. Each CDR3 is given with its conserved first and last residue. The D gene is left open where the match is weak. The size entry is marked missing in some rows and otherwise reads once, few, many or a size class.

15,TRBJ2-1,TRBD2,few,TRBV3-1,CASSQGLAGINEQFF,TGTGCCAGCAGCCAAGGACTAGCGGGGATCAATGAGCAGTTCTTC
14,TRBJ2-7,-,few,TRBV20-1,CSARDLETSIEQYF,TGCAGTGCTAGAGATCTCGAGACTAGTATCGAGCAGTACTTC
14,TRBJ2-2,-,-,TRBV6-5,CASSYPTGAGELFF,TGTGCCAGCAGTTATCCCACAGGTGCCGGGGAGCTGTTTTTT
18,TRBJ2-7,TRBD2,few,TRBV13,CASSPPSDIAGGPHEQYF,TGTGCCAGCAGCCCCCCGTCCGATATAGCGGGAGGGCCCCACGAGCAGTACTTC
15,TRBJ2-3,TRBD2,-,TRBV28,CASSLGGRAQDTQYF,TGTGCCAGCAGTTTGGGCGGGAGGGCCCAAGATACGCAGTATTTT
15,TRBJ2-7,TRBD2,-,TRBV18,CASSPRALAGYEQYF,TGTGCCAGCTCACCACGTGCCCTAGCGGGGTACGAGCAGTACTTC
15,TRBJ2-7,-,-,TRBV28,CASSFRGRPSYEQYF,TGTGCCAGCAGTTTCCGGGGGCGCCCATCCTACGAGCAGTACTTC
18,TRBJ2-4,TRBD1,once,TRBV20-1,CSARGTGEYRLAKNIQYF,TGCAGTGCTAGAGGGACAGGGGAATATCGCCTAGCCAAAAACATTCAGTACTTC
13,TRBJ1-6,TRBD1,-,TRBV20-1,CSARDRSNSPLHF,TGCAGTGCCCGGGACAGGTCCAATTCACCCCTCCACTTT
14,TRBJ2-1,-,-,TRBV7-9,CASSSIRWDNEQFF,TGTGCCAGCAGCTCGATCCGGTGGGACAATGAGCAGTTCTTC
14,TRBJ1-2,TRBD1,-,TRBV12-3/TRBV12-4,CASSPQGQNYGYTF,TGTGCCAGCAGTCCCCAGGGACAGAACTATGGCTACACCTTC
12,TRBJ2-1,TRBD2,-,TRBV12-3/TRBV12-4,CASTGEGNEQFF,TGTGCCAGCACTGGGGAGGGTAATGAGCAGTTCTTC
16,TRBJ2-1,TRBD2,few,TRBV7-3,CASSLEGLAGVEEQFF,TGTGCCAGCAGCTTAGAAGGACTAGCGGGAGTCGAGGAGCAGTTCTTC
13,TRBJ2-3,-,-,TRBV20-1,CSATTAGAWYAYF,TGCAGTGCAACTACGGCTGGCGCCTGGTACGCGTATTTT
16,TRBJ2-3,-,few,TRBV7-7,CASSSDGDRLHRYAYF,TGTGCCAGCAGCTCAGACGGTGACCGCCTGCACAGATACGCGTATTTT
17,TRBJ2-3,TRBD2,-,TRBV9,CASSVEPGLGVADTQYF,TGTGCCAGCAGCGTAGAGCCGGGACTAGGGGTAGCAGATACGCAGTATTTT
17,TRBJ1-5,-,once,TRBV12-3/TRBV12-4,CASSPDSSPYSNQPQHF,TGTGCCAGCAGTCCGGACTCCTCACCTTATAGCAATCAGCCCCAGCATTTT
16,TRBJ2-1,-,-,TRBV4-2,CASSLRQNPTYNEQFF,TGTGCCAGCAGCCTCCGCCAAAACCCGACCTACAATGAGCAGTTCTTC
14,TRBJ1-1,-,-,TRBV5-1,CASSLDPKVTEAFF,TGCGCCAGCAGCTTGGATCCTAAGGTGACTGAAGCTTTCTTT
13,TRBJ2-7,-,-,TRBV27,CASSPTSFYEQYF,TGTGCCAGCAGCCCCACATCCTTCTACGAGCAGTACTTC
15,TRBJ2-5,-,-,TRBV5-1,CASSLAARVTETQYF,TGCGCCAGCAGCTTGGCCGCCAGGGTGACGGAGACCCAGTACTTC
14,TRBJ1-1,-,-,TRBV7-9,CASSLAGTNAEAFF,TGTGCCAGCAGCTTAGCGGGGACCAACGCTGAAGCTTTCTTT
13,TRBJ2-1,-,once,TRBV7-9,CASSRDTLNEQFF,TGTGCCAGCAGCAGGGACACACTCAATGAGCAGTTCTTC
16,TRBJ2-3,TRBD2,-,TRBV7-9,CASSPRGLASTDTQYF,TGTGCCAGCAGCCCCCGGGGACTAGCGAGCACAGATACGCAGTATTTT
15,TRBJ2-7,-,-,TRBV11-2,CASSLGGRDYGEQYF,TGTGCCAGCAGCTTAGGGGGCAGGGATTATGGGGAGCAGTACTTC
15,TRBJ1-2,TRBD1,-,TRBV20-1,CSARPPRQGVDGYTF,TGCAGTGCTAGACCCCCCCGACAGGGGGTAGATGGCTACACCTTC
14,TRBJ2-3,-,-,TRBV10-2,CASSETPLHRYAYF,TGCGCCAGCAGTGAGACGCCCCTGCACAGATACGCGTATTTT
16,TRBJ2-3,TRBD2,many,TRBV7-2,CASSLTGLAAGDTQYF,TGTGCCAGCAGCTTAACCGGACTAGCGGCAGGGGATACGCAGTATTTT
14,TRBJ1-2,-,-,TRBV25-1,CASSESGRPYGYTF,TGTGCCAGCAGTGAATCTGGCAGACCCTATGGCTACACCTTC
15,TRBJ2-5,-,once,TRBV7-2,CASSLKSWVQETQYF,TGTGCCAGCAGCTTGAAGTCTTGGGTTCAAGAGACCCAGTACTTC
14,TRBJ2-7,TRBD2,once,TRBV3-1,CASSQSGSSYEQYF,TGTGCCAGCAGCCAAAGCGGGAGCTCCTACGAGCAGTACTTC
16,TRBJ2-5,TRBD2,-,TRBV28,CASSLPGTSGSNEQYF,TGTGCCAGCAGTTTACCAGGGACTAGCGGGAGTAATGAGCAGTACTTC
14,TRBJ2-1,TRBD2,few,TRBV20-1,CSARASGSPYEQFF,TGCAGTGCTAGAGCTAGCGGGAGCCCCTATGAGCAGTTCTTC
12,TRBJ2-7,-,-,TRBV10-3,CAISDGAYEQYF,TGTGCCATCAGTGACGGCGCCTACGAGCAGTACTTC
17,TRBJ2-3,TRBD2,-,TRBV7-2,CASSEGLAGAFPDTQYF,TGTGCCAGCAGCGAAGGACTAGCGGGAGCCTTTCCAGATACGCAGTATTTT
16,TRBJ2-1,TRBD2,-,TRBV9,CASSVKSGSVFDEQFF,TGTGCCAGCAGCGTCAAAAGCGGGAGCGTATTTGATGAGCAGTTCTTC
18,TRBJ1-5,TRBD1,few,TRBV20-1,CSASSLGTGTGGNQPQHF,TGCAGTGCTAGTTCACTCGGGACAGGGACAGGGGGCAATCAGCCCCAGCATTTT
14,TRBJ2-2,-,-,TRBV28,CASSLASEVWELFF,TGTGCCAGTAGCCTAGCGAGTGAAGTCTGGGAGCTGTTTTTT
13,TRBJ1-2,TRBD1,many,TRBV6-5,CASSPGGGYGYTF,TGTGCCAGCAGCCCAGGGGGTGGCTATGGCTACACCTTC
14,TRBJ2-5,-,-,TRBV5-1,CASSLSPGRNEQYF,TGCGCCAGCAGCTTGAGCCCGGGACGGAATGAGCAGTACTTC
16,TRBJ2-1,TRBD2,-,TRBV12-3/TRBV12-4,CASSSLAGGNSGEQFF,TGTGCCAGCAGTTCCCTAGCGGGAGGTAACTCCGGTGAGCAGTTCTTC
14,TRBJ2-7,-,-,TRBV20-1,CSARKARNSYEQYF,TGCAGTGCTAGAAAGGCCAGGAACTCCTACGAGCAGTACTTC
15,TRBJ2-3,-,few,TRBV28,CASSSRRGNTDTQYF,TGTGCCAGCAGCTCCCGTAGGGGAAACACAGATACGCAGTATTTT
17,TRBJ1-6,-,-,TRBV7-8,CASSLAGRGGGNSPLHF,TGTGCCAGCAGCTTAGCCGGGAGGGGCGGGGGGAATTCACCCCTCCACTTT
19,TRBJ2-7,-,-,TRBV28,CASSLGGWVAGGTSYEQYF,TGTGCCAGCAGTTTAGGGGGGTGGGTAGCTGGAGGAACCTCCTACGAGCAGTACTTC
12,TRBJ2-5,-,-,TRBV24-1,CATRGVKGTQYF,TGTGCCACCAGGGGGGTAAAAGGGACCCAGTACTTC
13,TRBJ1-5,-,-,TRBV9,CASSGSGLQPQHF,TGTGCCAGCAGCGGTTCAGGGCTTCAGCCCCAGCATTTT
15,TRBJ1-6,-,few,TRBV7-2,CASSPEGIYNSPLHF,TGTGCCAGCAGCCCGGAAGGAATCTATAATTCACCCCTCCACTTT
14,TRBJ2-5,-,-,TRBV5-1,CASSLETAQETQYF,TGCGCCAGCAGCTTGGAGACAGCCCAAGAGACCCAGTACTTC
16,TRBJ2-5,-,once,TRBV21-1,CASSKGRGSREETQYF,TGTGCCAGCAGCAAAGGACGTGGATCCCGGGAAGAGACCCAGTACTTC
14,TRBJ2-5,-,-,TRBV5-1,CASSWQPGQETQYF,TGCGCCAGCAGCTGGCAGCCGGGACAAGAGACCCAGTACTTC
15,TRBJ2-5,-,-,TRBV6-6,CASSYGQLYQETQYF,TGTGCCAGCAGTTACGGACAGCTGTACCAAGAGACCCAGTACTTC
13,TRBJ2-5,-,few,TRBV5-1,CASRSQTEETQYF,TGCGCCAGCAGATCACAGACCGAAGAGACCCAGTACTTC
13,TRBJ2-7,TRBD1,-,TRBV12-3/TRBV12-4,CASSSYRGQEQYF,TGTGCCAGCAGTTCCTACAGGGGGCAGGAGCAGTACTTC
16,TRBJ2-7,TRBD1,few,TRBV6-6,CASSFGQGKISYEQYF,TGTGCCAGCAGTTTTGGACAGGGAAAGATATCCTACGAGCAGTACTTC
13,TRBJ1-1,-,few,TRBV20-1,CSARDGGNTEAFF,TGCAGTGCGAGGGACGGGGGGAACACTGAAGCTTTCTTT
13,TRBJ2-3,-,few,TRBV27,CASSIDGTDTQYF,TGTGCCAGCAGTATCGACGGCACAGATACGCAGTATTTT
14,TRBJ2-3,TRBD2,few,TRBV7-2,CASSSGGSTDTQYF,TGTGCCAGCAGTAGCGGGGGTAGCACAGATACGCAGTATTTT
13,TRBJ2-2,-,once,TRBV12-3/TRBV12-4,CASSLAQIKELFF,TGTGCCAGCAGTTTAGCGCAAATAAAGGAGCTGTTTTTT